The present T cell receptor (beta chain) was sequenced within a study of blood T cell repertoires in COVID-19. On the study more broadly: COVID-19 samples, acute and convalescent, were from the United States, Italy and Spain. Nucleic acid was either cDNA or gDNA, and it came from T cells, B-cell-depleted T cells, or PBMCs.

Clones were sequenced by immunoSEQ multiplex PCR, and TCRdb holds only the in-frame ones, with some missing. This sample has approximately 360,000 clones, with over 75% found just once. This CDR3 has 13 amino acids. V shed 7 bases and J 1 base; nucleotides not matched to a gene: 0. Germline V gives CDR1 KGHDR, CDR2 SFDVKD. Participants, about 18 to 90 years old, spanned under 25 US areas. Categorization into cohorts depended on clinical history that participants reported. This clonotype originated in a man aged 40-55 years in a cohort exposed to, infected with or recovered from COVID-19 (not recorded which). Sequencing input: PBMCs or T cells enriched from blood (not recorded which). J is TRBJ2-3 and V is TRBV24-1; 8 bases line up with TRBD1. CDR3 in DNA: TGTGCCACCAGGGGACAGGGCACAGATACGCAGTATTTT. Its protein is CATRGQGTDTQYF.